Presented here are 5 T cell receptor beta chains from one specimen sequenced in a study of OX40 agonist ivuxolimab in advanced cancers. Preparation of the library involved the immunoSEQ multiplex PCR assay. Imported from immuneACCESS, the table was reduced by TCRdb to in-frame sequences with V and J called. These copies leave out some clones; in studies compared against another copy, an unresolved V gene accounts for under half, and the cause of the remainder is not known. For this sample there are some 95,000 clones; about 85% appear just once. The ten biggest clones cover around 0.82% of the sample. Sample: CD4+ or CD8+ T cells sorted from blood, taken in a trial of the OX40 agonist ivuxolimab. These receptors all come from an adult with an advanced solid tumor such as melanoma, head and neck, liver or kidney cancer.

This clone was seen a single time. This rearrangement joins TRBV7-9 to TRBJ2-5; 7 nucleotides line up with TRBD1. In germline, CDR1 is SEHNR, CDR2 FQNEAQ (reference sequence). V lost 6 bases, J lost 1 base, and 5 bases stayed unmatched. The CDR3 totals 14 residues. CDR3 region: CASRFNRGQETQYF. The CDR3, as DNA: TGTGCCAGCAGATTCAACAGGGGCCAAGAGACCCAGTACTTC.

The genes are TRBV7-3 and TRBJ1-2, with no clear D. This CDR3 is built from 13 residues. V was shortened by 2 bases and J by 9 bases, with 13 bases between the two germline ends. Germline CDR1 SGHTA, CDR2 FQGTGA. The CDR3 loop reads CASSLDHSGSYTF. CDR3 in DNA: TGTGCCAGCAGCTTAGATCATTCGGGGAGCTACACCTTC.

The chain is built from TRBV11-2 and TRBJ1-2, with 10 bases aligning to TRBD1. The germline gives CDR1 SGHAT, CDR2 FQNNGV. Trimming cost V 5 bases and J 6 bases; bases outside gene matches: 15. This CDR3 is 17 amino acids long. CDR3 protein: CASSATGQGLRGDGYTF. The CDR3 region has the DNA TGTGCCAGCAGCGCGACGGGACAGGGGCTCAGAGGAGATGGCTACACCTTC.

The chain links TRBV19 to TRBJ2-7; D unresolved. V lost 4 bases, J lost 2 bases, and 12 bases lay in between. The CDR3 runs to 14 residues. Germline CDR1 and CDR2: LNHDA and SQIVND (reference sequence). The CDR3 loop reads CASSTLGKAYEQYF. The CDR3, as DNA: TGTGCCAGTAGTACCCTCGGTAAGGCCTACGAGCAGTACTTC.

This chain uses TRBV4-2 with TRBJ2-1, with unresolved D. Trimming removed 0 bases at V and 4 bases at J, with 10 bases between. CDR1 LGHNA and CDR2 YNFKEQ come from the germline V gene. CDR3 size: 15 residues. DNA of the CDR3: TGTGCCAGCAGCCAAGAGACAACGCTGTACAATGAGCAGTTCTTC. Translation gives CASSQETTLYNEQFF.